The rows below give T cell receptor beta chains drawn from one sample of a study of CD8+CD57+ T cells in acquired aplastic anemia. TCRdb re-called the reads through MiXCR, storing one row per CDR3 protein. The profile shows approximately 270,000 distinct CDR3 sequences, about 56% of them singletons. The sample taken for sequencing was sorted CD4+, CD8+, or CD8+CD57+ T cells (not recorded which) from PBMCs. The receptors here all came from a human donor with severe aplastic anemia or a healthy control (not recorded which). CDR3s include the opening cysteine and the closing phenylalanine or tryptophan. The order of the fields is V gene, clone size, D gene, J gene, CDR3 protein, CDR3 DNA. A D gene is named only where the DNA matches it firmly. Part of the rows lack a size; the others show once, few, many or a class for expanded clones.

v_call: TRBV20-1
clone_size: -
d_call: -
j_call: TRBJ1-1
cdr3_aa: CSASVGPTEAFF
cdr3_nt: TGCAGTGCTAGTGTGGGGCCCACTGAAGCTTTCTTT

v_call: TRBV24-1
clone_size: -
d_call: -
j_call: TRBJ2-3
cdr3_aa: CATSGGGTDTQYF
cdr3_nt: TGTGCCACCAGTGGAGGGGGCACAGATACGCAGTATTTT

v_call: TRBV2
clone_size: -
d_call: -
j_call: TRBJ2-7
cdr3_aa: CASSVIGGPYF
cdr3_nt: TGTGCCAGCAGTGTTATCGGGGGGCCGTACTTC

v_call: TRBV20-1
clone_size: -
d_call: TRBD2
j_call: TRBJ2-3
cdr3_aa: CSASSSHGGGGDTQYF
cdr3_nt: TGCAGTGCCAGCAGCTCCCATGGCGGGGGTGGAGATACGCAGTATTTT

v_call: TRBV2
clone_size: -
d_call: TRBD1
j_call: TRBJ1-2
cdr3_aa: CASSEQGGLGYGYTF
cdr3_nt: TGTGCCAGCAGTGAACAGGGGGGGTTGGGCTATGGCTACACCTTC

v_call: TRBV6-6
clone_size: many
d_call: TRBD1
j_call: TRBJ1-5
cdr3_aa: CASSPQGANGNQPQHF
cdr3_nt: TGTGCCAGCAGCCCCCAGGGGGCGAATGGCAATCAGCCCCAGCATTTT

v_call: TRBV24-1
clone_size: -
d_call: -
j_call: TRBJ1-3
cdr3_aa: CATMDLAGNTIYF
cdr3_nt: TGTGCCACCATGGATTTAGCGGGAAACACCATATATTTT

v_call: TRBV15
clone_size: -
d_call: -
j_call: TRBJ1-3
cdr3_aa: CATSREPGDGNTIYF
cdr3_nt: TGTGCCACCAGCAGAGAACCCGGGGACGGAAACACCATATATTTT

v_call: TRBV5-6
clone_size: few
d_call: TRBD2
j_call: TRBJ2-6
cdr3_aa: CASSFGLAGGKGANVLTF
cdr3_nt: TGTGCCAGCAGCTTTGGTTTAGCGGGGGGGAAAGGGGCCAACGTCCTGACTTTC

v_call: TRBV7-3
clone_size: -
d_call: TRBD2
j_call: TRBJ2-7
cdr3_aa: CASSIGTSLVYEQYF
cdr3_nt: TGTGCCAGCAGCATCGGGACTAGTCTCGTCTACGAGCAGTACTTC

v_call: TRBV7-9
clone_size: few
d_call: -
j_call: TRBJ1-3
cdr3_aa: CASKKGTGNTIYF
cdr3_nt: TGTGCCAGCAAAAAGGGCACGGGAAACACCATATATTTT

v_call: TRBV5-1
clone_size: -
d_call: -
j_call: TRBJ2-1
cdr3_aa: CASSLENSGNEQFF
cdr3_nt: TGCGCCAGCAGCTTAGAGAACTCCGGGAATGAGCAGTTCTTC

v_call: TRBV9
clone_size: many
d_call: -
j_call: TRBJ2-2
cdr3_aa: CASSVVRVGGELFF
cdr3_nt: TGTGCCAGCAGCGTAGTGAGGGTCGGCGGGGAGCTGTTTTTT

v_call: TRBV7-3
clone_size: -
d_call: -
j_call: TRBJ2-1
cdr3_aa: CASSYDRWEETNEQFF
cdr3_nt: TGTGCCAGCAGCTATGACAGGTGGGAGGAAACCAATGAGCAGTTCTTC

v_call: TRBV30
clone_size: many
d_call: -
j_call: TRBJ2-1
cdr3_aa: CAWSPDGNEQFF
cdr3_nt: TGTGCCTGGAGTCCCGACGGCAATGAGCAGTTCTTC

v_call: TRBV11-2
clone_size: -
d_call: TRBD1
j_call: TRBJ2-1
cdr3_aa: CASRGQVKVEQFF
cdr3_nt: TGTGCCAGCAGAGGACAGGTTAAGGTTGAGCAGTTCTTC

v_call: TRBV7-9
clone_size: many
d_call: -
j_call: TRBJ1-3
cdr3_aa: CASSLVGDSGNTIYF
cdr3_nt: TGTGCCAGCAGCTTAGTGGGAGACTCTGGAAACACCATATATTTT

v_call: TRBV7-3
clone_size: few
d_call: TRBD2
j_call: TRBJ2-5
cdr3_aa: CASSPGGLAGEGETQYF
cdr3_nt: TGTGCCAGCAGCCCCGGGGGACTAGCGGGGGAAGGAGAGACCCAGTACTTC

v_call: TRBV7-8
clone_size: -
d_call: TRBD1
j_call: TRBJ1-2
cdr3_aa: CASSVRQGHYGYTF
cdr3_nt: TGTGCCAGCAGCGTTAGACAGGGGCACTATGGCTACACCTTC

v_call: TRBV29-1
clone_size: many
d_call: TRBD2
j_call: TRBJ2-2
cdr3_aa: CSVPTSGGVNTGELFF
cdr3_nt: TGCAGCGTCCCGACTAGCGGGGGGGTGAACACCGGGGAGCTGTTTTTT

v_call: TRBV29-1
clone_size: many
d_call: TRBD2
j_call: TRBJ2-7
cdr3_aa: CSVAVSGATYEQYF
cdr3_nt: TGCAGCGTCGCCGTTAGCGGGGCGACGTACGAGCAGTACTTC

v_call: TRBV14
clone_size: many
d_call: -
j_call: TRBJ2-7
cdr3_aa: CASSRGILGYEQYF
cdr3_nt: TGTGCCAGCAGTCGGGGGATCCTTGGCTACGAGCAGTACTTC

v_call: TRBV12-3/TRBV12-4
clone_size: many
d_call: -
j_call: TRBJ1-2
cdr3_aa: CASSLAGEWGYTF
cdr3_nt: TGTGCCAGCAGTTTAGCTGGAGAGTGGGGCTACACCTTC

v_call: TRBV28
clone_size: many
d_call: -
j_call: TRBJ1-2
cdr3_aa: CASSLGSNRVRGYTF
cdr3_nt: TGTGCCAGCAGCCTAGGGTCCAACAGGGTTCGGGGCTACACCTTC

v_call: TRBV20-1
clone_size: -
d_call: -
j_call: TRBJ1-4
cdr3_aa: CSARATTTNEKLFF
cdr3_nt: TGCAGTGCTAGAGCAACCACAACTAATGAAAAACTGTTTTTT

v_call: TRBV15
clone_size: many
d_call: TRBD1
j_call: TRBJ1-1
cdr3_aa: CATSRRTGVGNTEAFF
cdr3_nt: TGTGCCACCAGCAGAAGGACAGGGGTCGGGAACACTGAAGCTTTCTTT

v_call: TRBV5-1
clone_size: few
d_call: -
j_call: TRBJ2-7
cdr3_aa: CASSLAPSYEQYF
cdr3_nt: TGCGCCAGCAGCTTGGCCCCCTCCTACGAGCAGTACTTC

v_call: TRBV20-1
clone_size: -
d_call: -
j_call: TRBJ2-1
cdr3_aa: CSVVDTGYNEQFF
cdr3_nt: TGCAGCGTTGTAGACACAGGGTACAATGAGCAGTTCTTC

v_call: TRBV6-5
clone_size: many
d_call: -
j_call: TRBJ2-7
cdr3_aa: CASSYKGWGQSSYEQYF
cdr3_nt: TGTGCCAGCAGTTACAAGGGCTGGGGCCAATCCTCCTACGAGCAGTACTTC

v_call: TRBV7-8
clone_size: many
d_call: -
j_call: TRBJ1-1
cdr3_aa: CASSLDLGRGTEAFF
cdr3_nt: TGTGCCAGCAGCTTAGATCTCGGACGAGGGACTGAAGCTTTCTTT

v_call: TRBV2
clone_size: many
d_call: -
j_call: TRBJ1-6
cdr3_aa: CASSGQGGSPLHF
cdr3_nt: TGTGCCAGCAGTGGCCAGGGAGGCTCACCCCTCCACTTT

v_call: TRBV20-1
clone_size: -
d_call: TRBD1
j_call: TRBJ1-2
cdr3_aa: CSARSLGGGDGGYTF
cdr3_nt: TGCAGTGCTAGAAGCCTAGGAGGGGGCGACGGCGGCTACACCTTC

v_call: TRBV20-1
clone_size: many
d_call: -
j_call: TRBJ1-5
cdr3_aa: CSASSTGGMRNQPQHF
cdr3_nt: TGCAGTGCTAGCTCTACGGGCGGGATGAGGAATCAGCCCCAGCATTTT

v_call: TRBV7-9
clone_size: -
d_call: -
j_call: TRBJ2-1
cdr3_aa: CASSVGANEQFF
cdr3_nt: TGTGCCAGCAGCGTCGGGGCTAATGAGCAGTTCTTC

v_call: TRBV7-2
clone_size: -
d_call: -
j_call: TRBJ2-7
cdr3_aa: CASSPRRGIHEQYF
cdr3_nt: TGTGCCAGCTCACCACGTCGGGGGATCCACGAGCAGTACTTC

v_call: TRBV2
clone_size: -
d_call: -
j_call: TRBJ1-5
cdr3_aa: CASSESQVNQPPHF
cdr3_nt: TGTGCCAGCAGTGAAAGCCAGGTCAATCAGCCCCCGCATTTT

v_call: TRBV4-2
clone_size: -
d_call: -
j_call: TRBJ1-2
cdr3_aa: CASSQGLNYGCTF
cdr3_nt: TGTGCCAGCAGCCAAGGGTTGAACTATGGCTGCACCTTC

v_call: TRBV5-6
clone_size: -
d_call: -
j_call: TRBJ2-5
cdr3_aa: CASSPITQETQYF
cdr3_nt: TGTGCCAGCAGCCCGATCACCCAAGAGACCCAGTACTTC

v_call: TRBV12-3/TRBV12-4
clone_size: many
d_call: TRBD1
j_call: TRBJ2-6
cdr3_aa: CASSPLPGQAFSGANVLTF
cdr3_nt: TGTGCCAGCAGTCCACTCCCGGGACAGGCTTTCTCTGGGGCCAACGTCCTGACTTTC

v_call: TRBV29-1
clone_size: few
d_call: -
j_call: TRBJ1-2
cdr3_aa: CSVEDPGIGLGYTF
cdr3_nt: TGCAGCGTTGAAGATCCGGGGATCGGGTTGGGCTACACCTTC

v_call: TRBV6-5
clone_size: few
d_call: -
j_call: TRBJ1-2
cdr3_aa: CASGSGDGYYGYTF
cdr3_nt: TGTGCCAGCGGTTCCGGGGACGGATACTATGGCTACACCTTC

v_call: TRBV7-2
clone_size: -
d_call: -
j_call: TRBJ2-3
cdr3_aa: CASSPEWGTDTQYF
cdr3_nt: TGTGCCAGCAGCCCGGAATGGGGCACAGATACGCAGTATTTT

v_call: TRBV12-3/TRBV12-4
clone_size: many
d_call: -
j_call: TRBJ1-2
cdr3_aa: CASSFRGWGVSTF
cdr3_nt: TGTGCCAGCAGTTTTAGGGGGTGGGGTGTGTCCACCTTC

v_call: TRBV7-9
clone_size: -
d_call: -
j_call: TRBJ1-1
cdr3_aa: CAGSETYTEAFF
cdr3_nt: TGTGCCGGCAGCGAGACCTACACTGAAGCTTTCTTT

v_call: TRBV7-9
clone_size: -
d_call: TRBD2
j_call: TRBJ2-2
cdr3_aa: CASTGTSGRTTGELFF
cdr3_nt: TGCGCCAGCACCGGGACTAGCGGGAGGACCACCGGGGAGCTGTTTTTT

v_call: TRBV7-8
clone_size: -
d_call: -
j_call: TRBJ1-4
cdr3_aa: CASSPGDKTNEKLFF
cdr3_nt: TGTGCCAGCAGCCCCGGGGACAAGACTAATGAAAAACTGTTTTTT

v_call: TRBV4-3
clone_size: many
d_call: TRBD1
j_call: TRBJ2-3
cdr3_aa: CASSQPGTGLNTQYF
cdr3_nt: TGCGCCAGCAGCCAGCCTGGGACAGGACTCAATACGCAGTATTTT

v_call: TRBV7-3
clone_size: -
d_call: -
j_call: TRBJ2-1
cdr3_aa: CASSTQGSYNEQFF
cdr3_nt: TGTGCCAGCAGCACCCAGGGCTCCTACAATGAGCAGTTCTTC

v_call: TRBV2
clone_size: -
d_call: -
j_call: TRBJ1-2
cdr3_aa: CASKLQGGDYGYTF
cdr3_nt: TGTGCCAGCAAGCTCCAAGGGGGGGACTATGGCTACACCTTC

v_call: TRBV29-1
clone_size: -
d_call: -
j_call: TRBJ2-5
cdr3_aa: CSVEFLSGETQYF
cdr3_nt: TGCAGCGTTGAATTTCTTTCTGGGGAGACCCAGTACTTC

v_call: TRBV20-1
clone_size: many
d_call: TRBD1
j_call: TRBJ1-6
cdr3_aa: CSARAGTANSPLHF
cdr3_nt: TGCAGTGCTAGAGCCGGGACAGCTAATTCACCCCTCCACTTT

v_call: TRBV29-1
clone_size: -
d_call: TRBD1
j_call: TRBJ2-7
cdr3_aa: CSVVPRDRTYEQYF
cdr3_nt: TGCAGCGTTGTCCCGAGGGACAGGACCTACGAGCAGTACTTC

v_call: TRBV2
clone_size: few
d_call: TRBD1
j_call: TRBJ2-1
cdr3_aa: CASSPREGQGVFF
cdr3_nt: TGTGCCAGCAGTCCCCGAGAGGGACAGGGGGTATTCTTC